Shown below are 8 T cell receptor beta chains from a single sample sequenced in a study of CD8 T cells in ankylosing spondylitis. A single record per CDR3 protein comes from TCRdb applying MiXCR to the 5' RACE reads. Of around 230,000 distinct CDR3 sequences listed, around 9.1% are singletons. Sequencing was performed on blood, either unsorted or a sorted T cell fraction (not recorded which). The receptors derive from a male donor with ankylosing spondylitis or in good health (not recorded which).

On this clonotype itself: A much more abundant neighbour one base away suggests this may be a read error. This chain's CDR3 is CASSQILRVPNQPHHF. CDR3 bases: TGCGCCAGCAGCCAGATCCTCCGGGTCCCAAATCAGCCCCATCATTTT. The chain couples TRBV4-1 to TRBJ1-5, with D unclear. From germline, CDR1 is MGHRA and CDR2 YSYEKL. This CDR3 region has 16 residues.

Many counts were recorded for this clonotype. The CDR3 coding sequence is TGCGCCAGCAGGGGACAGTCCGACACCGGGGAGCTGTTTTTT. Translated, it gives CASRGQSDTGELFF. The chain employs TRBV5-1 and TRBJ2-2, with 7 positions matching TRBD1. The CDR3 is made up of 14 amino acids. Losses at the gene ends were 5 bases for V and 3 bases for J; bases not matched to a gene: 4. Germline CDR1 and CDR2: SGHRS and YFSETQ.

This clonotype was counted between two and nine times. The chain combines TRBV20-1 with TRBJ1-1, with D perhaps matching TRBD1 (5 bases). Trimming shortened V by 6 bases and J by 2 bases, and 13 bases separated the two germline ends. Germline CDR1 is DFQATT and CDR2 is SNEGSKA (reference sequence). This CDR3 comprises 13 residues. DNA of the CDR3: TGCAGTGCCATGTCCCAGGGAAACACTGAAGCTTTCTTT. Translating gives CSAMSQGNTEAFF.

This clonotype was observed many times. This chain links TRBV7-9 with TRBJ2-3; 11 positions agree with TRBD2. The CDR3 length is 17 residues. Trimming at V came to 4 bases and at J to 5 bases, leaving 11 bases not matched to a gene. Germline V gives CDR1 SEHNR, CDR2 FQNEAQ (reference sequence). The CDR3 nucleotides read TGTGCCAGCAGCTCCTTTCTTAGCGGGAGGGGCGTAGATACGCAGTATTTT. Residues: CASSSFLSGRGVDTQYF.

There are a few counts of this clonotype. The chain carries TRBV18 and TRBJ2-1; weak D call: TRBD1 (5 bases). The germline gives CDR1 KGHSH, CDR2 LQKENI. The CDR3 has 15 residues. The V end lost 3 bases, the J end lost 4 bases, and 13 bases lay between the germline ends. The DNA for the CDR3 is TGTGCCAGCTCACCGAAGGGGCTTTTATACAATGAGCAGTTCTTC. Encoded protein: CASSPKGLLYNEQFF.

Ten or more counts support this clonotype. The chain has TRBV12-3 or TRBV12-4 and TRBJ1-2, with 9 bases identical to TRBD1. The CDR3 covers 15 residues. J gave up 6 bases and V 3 bases, and 8 bases lay outside the gene matches. CDR3 sequence (DNA): TGTGCCAGCAGTTTCCCGGGACAGGGTAGGAATGGCTACACCTTC. This gives the protein CASSFPGQGRNGYTF.

The rearrangement joins TRBV3-1 to TRBJ2-1; D remains unclear. The germline V gene encodes CDR1 LGHDT and CDR2 YNNKEL (reference sequence). Trimming left V 2 bases short and J 4 bases short, with 6 bases between. The CDR3 runs to 13 residues. The CDR3 here is CASSQSLYNEQFF. The CDR3 coding sequence is TGTGCCAGCAGCCAATCCTTGTACAATGAGCAGTTCTTC.

A remark on this clonotype: Since a much larger clone is just one base distant, this may be a read error. This chain links TRBV7-2 with TRBJ1-5; D is unresolved. Per germline, CDR1 SGHTA and CDR2 FQGNSA. This CDR3 has 15 amino acids. V gave up 2 bases and J gave up 5 bases, with 13 bases separating them. The CDR3 sequence: CASSLNGEGYQPQHF. CDR3 DNA sequence: TGTGCCAGCAGCTTAAATGGGGAGGGCTATCAGCCCCAGCATTTT.